Listed here are 32 T cell receptor beta chains from one sample, sequenced in a study of cytomegalovirus exposure and HLA in healthy donors. Primers included in the PCR were 60 Vbeta and 13 Jbeta primers. Produced via immunoSEQ multiplex PCR; TCRdb's table is partial and in-frame only. The sample has about 34,000 clones; the top ten hold less than 2%. The sequenced material came from PBMCs. Every receptor here comes from a middle-aged woman in good health and CMV-seropositive.

The chain couples TRBV21-1 to TRBJ2-1; the table assigns TRBD1, which was not confirmed against the DNA. TRBV21-1 is tagged as a pseudogene. The CDR3 is 19 residues long. As DNA, the CDR3 is TGTGCCAGCAGCAAAGACCTGAGAGGCAGGGTGGCGGCCCACAATGAGCAGTTCTTC. It translates to CASSKDLRGRVAAHNEQFF.

The chain uses TRBV5-1 and TRBJ2-4; D is perhaps TRBD2 (6 bases). Trimming shortened V by 5 bases and J by 0 bases, and 21 bases separated the two germline ends. Germline values: CDR1 SGHRS, CDR2 YFSETQ. The CDR3 length is 18 residues. The DNA of the CDR3 is TGCGCCAGCAGTCTTCTGGGGAGGAGGGATACAGCCAAAAACATTCAGTACTTC. Amino acids: CASSLLGRRDTAKNIQYF.

The CDR3 reads CASSLRLRETGYEQYF. CDR3 nucleotide sequence: TGTGCCAGCAGTTTAAGATTGCGGGAGACGGGCTACGAGCAGTACTTC. The chain is built from TRBV27 and TRBJ2-7; 7 positions agree with TRBD2. CDR3 length: 16 amino acids. Trimming took 2 bases from V and 3 from J; bases not matched to a gene: 10. Germline V gene sequence: CDR1 MNHEY, CDR2 SMNVEV (reference sequence).

This chain connects TRBV18 to TRBJ1-1; perhaps TRBD1 as D (6 bases). The germline V gene has CDR1 KGHSH and CDR2 LQKENI. The CDR3 loop spans 15 amino acids. Trimming took 2 bases from V and 7 from J, leaving 17 bases between them. In DNA form, the CDR3 reads TGTGCCAGCTCACCAACCCAGGACAGACTCGATGAAGCTTTCTTT. Its translation is CASSPTQDRLDEAFF.

The J gene is TRBJ1-1, the V gene TRBV28, with D uncertain. The ends were cut back, 4 bases at V and 0 bases at J, with 6 bases in the middle. Germline V gene sequence: CDR1 MDHEN, CDR2 SYDVKM. The CDR3 loop spans 13 amino acids. Written as DNA, the CDR3 is TGTGCCAGCAGTTCCAGAATGAACACTGAAGCTTTCTTT. It codes for CASSSRMNTEAFF.

Notes on this clone: The junction and the germline gene differ at one end; a read error may be behind it. The CDR3 region is CASSLFRGQGSNQLQHF. Written as DNA, the CDR3 is TGTGCCAGCAGTTTATTCAGAGGACAGGGAAGCAATCAGCTCCAGCATTTT. The chain links TRBV27 to TRBJ1-5, with TRBD1 matching over 8 bases. Germline values: CDR1 MNHEY, CDR2 SMNVEV (reference sequence). The length of the CDR3 is 17 residues.

The genes are TRBV9 and TRBJ2-2; the match to TRBD1 covers 10 bases. The CDR3 is made up of 17 amino acids. The germline CDR1 and CDR2 sequences are SGDLS and YYNGEE. J lost 7 bases, V lost 2 bases, and 11 bases had no gene match. CDR3 region: CASSVWDRGPPFGELFF. The CDR3 nucleotides are TGTGCCAGCAGCGTGTGGGACAGGGGCCCCCCTTTCGGGGAGCTGTTTTTT.

The rearrangement joins TRBV7-2 to TRBJ2-7, with 10 bases matching TRBD1. The CDR3 loop spans 14 amino acids. Per germline, CDR1 SGHTA and CDR2 FQGNSA. Trimming at V came to 5 bases and at J to 7 bases, leaving 8 bases not matched to a gene. CDR3 nucleotides: TGTGCCAGCAGCCCTCCGGGACAGGGGTTAGAGCAGTACTTC. Encoded protein: CASSPPGQGLEQYF. The full variable domain, rest sourced from reference TRBV7-2 and TRBJ2-7, is GAGVSQSPSNKVTEKGKDVELRCDPISGHTALYWYRQSLGQGLEFLIYFQGNSAPDKSGLPSDRFSAERTGGSVSTLTIQRTQQEDSAVYLCASSPPGQGLEQYFGPGTRLTVT.

As to this clone: One junction end disagrees with the germline gene, perhaps due to a read error. The V and J genes are TRBV7-6 and TRBJ1-3; D possibly corresponds to TRBD1 (5 bases). In germline, CDR1 is SGHVS, CDR2 FNYEAQ. There are 14 residues in the CDR3. The CDR3 sequence is CASSLHGRGNNIYF. The CDR3 coding sequence is TGTGCCAGCAGCTTACATGGGAGGGGAAACAACATATATTTT.

The V and J genes are TRBV29-1 and TRBJ2-6; 8 bases are shared with TRBD1. CDR3 length: 14 amino acids. J was trimmed by 4 bases and V by 5 bases; bases with no gene match: 4. Germline V gene sequence: CDR1 SQVTM, CDR2 ANQGSEA. The CDR3 region has the DNA TGCAGCGTTCCAGGGGGCCAGGGGGCCAACGTCCTGACTTTC. Translation: CSVPGGQGANVLTF.

DNA of the CDR3: TGTGCCAGCAGCTTCGGACTAGTGGGGACCCCCGTAGATGAGCAGTTCTTC. Protein sequence: CASSFGLVGTPVDEQFF. The chain recombines TRBV7-9 with TRBJ2-1; TRBD2 aligns across 7 bases. The germline gives CDR1 SEHNR, CDR2 FQNEAQ (reference sequence). V gave up 3 bases and J gave up 8 bases; unmatched junction bases: 16. The CDR3 is made up of 17 amino acids.

The gene calls are TRBV5-1 and TRBJ1-2, with TRBD1 identical over 10 bases. This CDR3 has 16 amino acids. With 5 bases clipped from V and 5 bases from J, the junction kept 12 bases outside the gene matches. CDR1 is SGHRS, CDR2 YFSETQ, per germline. The DNA of the CDR3 is TGCGCCAGCAGTCCGCCCGGGACAGGGGCTTCATATGGCTACACCTTC. It yields the protein CASSPPGTGASYGYTF.

The chain has TRBV6-5 and TRBJ2-7; tentative D call: TRBD1 (6 bases). V shed 5 bases and J shed 1 base, with 12 bases lying between them. This CDR3 spans 14 amino acids. The germline V gene has CDR1 MNHEY and CDR2 SVGAGI. This chain's CDR3 is CASSQQGFSYEQYF. The CDR3 DNA follows: TGTGCCAGCAGTCAACAGGGTTTTTCCTACGAGCAGTACTTC.

V and J are TRBV7-9 and TRBJ1-1; D remains unclear. V was clipped by 1 base and J by 12 bases, with 12 bases between them. CDR1 is SEHNR and CDR2 is FQNEAQ in the germline V gene (reference sequence). The CDR3 is 12 amino acids. This chain's CDR3 is CASSLVPSPPFF. DNA for the CDR3: TGTGCCAGCAGCTTAGTCCCTTCCCCCCCTTTCTTT.

This sequence joins TRBV6-1 and TRBJ1-2; a possible D gene is TRBD1 (6 bases). This CDR3 contains 15 residues. V was pared by 2 bases and J by 7 bases, with 17 bases between. Per the germline V gene, CDR1 is MNHNS and CDR2 is SASEGT. DNA of the CDR3: TGTGCCAGCAGTGAACCAGGGGTTCGGGGTGGTGGCTACACCTTC. Its translation: CASSEPGVRGGGYTF.

The rearrangement links TRBV5-4 to TRBJ1-1; TRBD1 might be the D (5 bases). Germline values: CDR1 SGHNT, CDR2 YYREEE (reference sequence). Trimming stripped 1 base from V and 1 base from J, with 11 bases between. There are 15 residues in the CDR3. In DNA, the CDR3 is TGTGCCAGCAGCTTGTTGGCAGGGCCGAACACTGAAGCTTTCTTT. Translated: CASSLLAGPNTEAFF. Filled out from reference TRBV5-4 and TRBJ1-1, the complete variable domain reads ETGVTQSPTHLIKTRGQQVTLRCSSQSGHNTVSWYQQALGQGPQFIFQYYREEENGRGNFPPRFSGLQFPNYSSELNVNALELDDSALYLCASSLLAGPNTEAFFGQGTRLTVV.

This chain uses TRBV6-6 with TRBJ1-2; the D gene is possibly TRBD1 (6 bases). CDR1 and CDR2 (germline): MNHNY, SVGAGI (reference sequence). This CDR3 region has 13 residues. Trimming cost V 7 bases and J 7 bases, with 16 bases left between them. CDR3 amino acids: CASIPTGLGGYTF. The CDR3 nucleotides read TGTGCCAGCATACCCACAGGGCTCGGTGGCTACACCTTC.

The V call is TRBV5-5, the J call TRBJ2-7; the D is unclear. This CDR3 is built from 12 residues. Germline V gene lookup returns CDR1 SGHKS and CDR2 YYEKEE (reference sequence). The V end lost 0 bases, the J end lost 7 bases, and 8 bases lay between the germline ends. The chain's CDR3 is CASSLGRSEQYF. The CDR3 DNA sequence: TGTGCCAGCAGCTTGGGTAGATCAGAGCAGTACTTC.

The rearrangement uses TRBV19 and TRBJ2-7, with 11 bases lining up with TRBD2. This CDR3 has 16 residues. With 4 bases clipped from V and 2 bases from J, the junction kept 7 bases outside the gene matches. Per the germline V gene, CDR1 is LNHDA and CDR2 is SQIVND (reference sequence). The CDR3 DNA reads as TGTGCCAGTAGTAGGTTCGGGACTAGCGGAACCTACGAGCAGTACTTC. This translates into CASSRFGTSGTYEQYF.

In regard to this clone: One end of the junction is discordant with germline, which a read error may explain. The same CDR3 arises from other DNA sequences in this sample as well. This chain connects TRBV5-1 to TRBJ2-7, with 9 bases aligning to TRBD1. CDR1 and CDR2 from the germline V gene are SGHRS and YFSETQ. The CDR3 totals 14 residues. The CDR3 DNA is TGCGCCAGCAGCTTGGGGACAGGGGCCCACGAGCAATACTTC. It specifies CASSLGTGAHEQYF. The whole variable domain, filled in from reference TRBV5-1 and TRBJ2-7, reads KAGVTQTPRYLIKTRGQQVTLSCSPISGHRSVSWYQQTPGQGLQFLFEYFSETQRNKGNFPGRFSGRQFSNSRSEMNVSTLELGDSALYLCASSLGTGAHEQYFGPGTRLTVT.

The V and J genes are TRBV18 and TRBJ2-2; unclear D gene. Germline values: CDR1 KGHSH, CDR2 LQKENI. The CDR3 has 15 amino acids. V was pared by 3 bases and J by 4 bases, with 12 bases between. The CDR3 region is CASSPNDDTTGELFF. The DNA for the CDR3 is TGTGCCAGCTCACCCAACGATGACACCACCGGGGAGCTGTTTTTT.

V and J are TRBV29-1 and TRBJ2-3, with TRBD2 matching over 13 bases. The CDR3 contains 16 residues. CDR1 SQVTM and CDR2 ANQGSEA come from the germline V gene. Germline trimming cut 6 bases from V and 6 bases from J; bases unmatched to any gene: 12. The CDR3 region is CSVDELAGGLGDTQYF. The CDR3 bases are TGCAGCGTCGATGAACTAGCGGGGGGGCTGGGGGATACGCAGTATTTT.

The chain is built from TRBV5-4 and TRBJ2-7; D call uncertain. Trimming cost V 2 bases and J 7 bases, with 10 bases left between them. The germline gives CDR1 SGHNT, CDR2 YYREEE (reference sequence). CDR3 length equals 12 residues. CDR3 bases: TGTGCCAGCAGCTTCCCCGAGTGGGAGCAGTACTTC. The encoded protein is CASSFPEWEQYF.

The chain is built from TRBV19 and TRBJ2-7, with a possible D match to TRBD1 (5 bases). The V gene's germline CDR1 is LNHDA and CDR2 SQIVND (reference sequence). The CDR3 has 14 amino acids. V was shortened by 4 bases and J by 6 bases, with 16 bases between the two germline ends. Here the CDR3 reads CASSTAGYHVEQYF. The CDR3 DNA reads TGTGCCAGTAGTACAGCAGGGTATCATGTCGAGCAGTACTTC.

The V call is TRBV7-9, the J call TRBJ2-2; 9 nucleotides match TRBD1. V was pared by 8 bases and J by 4 bases, with 8 bases of the junction left unmatched. Germline V gene sequence: CDR1 SEHNR, CDR2 FQNEAQ (reference sequence). CDR3 size: 15 residues. The CDR3 sequence is CASHQDRGFTGELFF. For the CDR3, the DNA is TGTGCCAGCCATCAGGACAGGGGTTTCACCGGGGAGCTGTTTTTT.

The chain uses TRBV11-2 and TRBJ1-4, with 12 bases aligning to TRBD1. The V gene end was trimmed by 2 bases and the J gene end by 8 bases; junction bases not matched to a gene: 3. The length of the CDR3 is 15 residues. Per germline, CDR1 SGHAT and CDR2 FQNNGV. CDR3 nucleotide sequence: TGTGCCAGCAGCTTAACCGGGACAGGGGGCGAAAAACTGTTTTTT. The encoded protein is CASSLTGTGGEKLFF.

The rearrangement joins TRBV11-3 to TRBJ2-3; D is unclear. The germline V gene has CDR1 SGHNT and CDR2 YENEEA. V was cut by 2 bases and J by 1 base, with 13 bases left in between. The CDR3 is 16 amino acids. The CDR3 protein is CASSLSGWRGTDTQYF. CDR3 DNA sequence: TGTGCCAGCAGCTTAAGTGGGTGGAGAGGCACAGATACGCAGTATTTT.

V is TRBV2 and J is TRBJ1-1; D unresolved. The V gene's germline CDR1 is SNHLY and CDR2 FYNNEI. Trimming left V 8 bases short and J 6 bases short, with 13 bases between. CDR3 length equals 12 residues. In DNA, the CDR3 is TGTGCCAGCCGGGTCCCTCCAGCTGAAGCTTTCTTT. It translates to CASRVPPAEAFF.

The V call is TRBV2, the J call TRBJ2-7; D gene uncertain. CDR1 and CDR2 (germline): SNHLY, FYNNEI. Trimming took off 4 bases at V and 3 bases at J, with 7 bases between the two ends. The CDR3 is 12 amino acids. The CDR3 coding sequence is TGTGCCAGCAGTGCCCTTCGCTACGAGCAGTACTTC. Residues: CASSALRYEQYF.

The V call is TRBV7-2, the J call TRBJ1-2; no reliable D call. Between the trimmed V and J ends, which lost 4 bases and 3 bases, there was a span of 18 bases. Germline V lookup: CDR1 SGHTA, CDR2 FQGNSA. The CDR3 spans 16 residues. The CDR3 DNA follows: TGTGCCAGCAGCTCCGGAACGGGAGGGAGCTACTATGGCTACACCTTC. It specifies CASSSGTGGSYYGYTF. Supplemented by reference TRBV7-2 and TRBJ1-2, the full variable domain reads GAGVSQSPSNKVTEKGKDVELRCDPISGHTALYWYRQSLGQGLEFLIYFQGNSAPDKSGLPSDRFSAERTGGSVSTLTIQRTQQEDSAVYLCASSSGTGGSYYGYTFGSGTRLTVV.

This chain uses TRBV10-3 with TRBJ1-1, with 12 bases identical to TRBD1. The CDR3 extends over 14 amino acids. V lost 7 bases and J lost 4; bases outside the gene matches: 4. The germline CDR1 and CDR2 sequences are ENHRY and SYGVKD. The CDR3 DNA reads TGTGCCATCACAGGGACAGGGGGCGGCACTGAAGCTTTCTTT. As protein: CAITGTGGGTEAFF.

The rearrangement uses TRBV10-3 and TRBJ1-2; D not resolved. The V and J ends lost 4 bases and 2 bases respectively, with 14 bases between them. CDR3 size: 15 residues. CDR1 and CDR2 from the germline V gene are ENHRY and SYGVKD. In DNA form, the CDR3 reads TGTGCCATCAGTGGCGGGCGGAACGAGAACTATGGCTACACCTTC. Translated, it gives CAISGGRNENYGYTF.